These T cell receptor beta chains were read from a single sample in a study of blood T cell repertoires in COVID-19. Profiling relied on immunoSEQ multiplex PCR, and the TCRdb table lists in-frame clones only, not all of them. The table lists around 160,000 clones, roughly 80% of them singletons. Material for sequencing was peripheral blood. Receptors originate from a woman between 35 and 50 years old with active or convalescent COVID-19. CDR3s include the opening cysteine and the closing phenylalanine or tryptophan. A D gene is named only where the DNA matches it firmly. Only some rows state a clone size, as once, few, many or a class for expanded clones.

>.|.|TRBJ1-1|TRBV9
CASSPTGVNTEAFF
TGTGCCAGCAGTCCGACGGGGGTGAACACTGAAGCTTTCTTT
>.|.|TRBJ2-1|TRBV28
CASSFDQGRAREQFF
TGTGCCAGCAGTTTTGACCAGGGCCGTGCAAGGGAGCAGTTCTTC
>.|.|TRBJ1-4|TRBV30
CACLRRGVDEKLFF
TGTGCCTGCCTCCGACGAGGAGTGGATGAAAAACTGTTTTTT
>.|.|TRBJ2-1|TRBV11-3
CASSLVRDNEQFF
TGTGCCAGCAGCTTAGTGAGGGACAATGAGCAGTTCTTC
>.|.|TRBJ2-5|TRBV10-3
CAISDKKGHPETQYF
TGTGCCATCAGTGATAAGAAAGGACACCCAGAGACCCAGTACTTC
>TRBD1|.|TRBJ1-4|TRBV5-1
CASSPGTGVGNEKLFF
TGCGCCAGCAGCCCCGGGACAGGGGTAGGTAATGAAAAACTGTTTTTT
>TRBD1|once|TRBJ2-3|TRBV2
CASSGQATFTDTQYF
TGTGCCAGCAGCGGACAGGCCACATTCACAGATACGCAGTATTTT
>.|few|TRBJ1-1|TRBV7-9
CASSLRADEAFF
TGTGCCAGCAGCCTCAGGGCGGATGAAGCTTTCTTT
>.|.|TRBJ1-2|TRBV9
CASSGDYYGYTF
TGTGCCAGCAGCGGCGACTACTATGGCTACACCTTC
>TRBD1|few|TRBJ1-4|TRBV4-1
CASSQRTGRGEKLFF
TGCGCCAGCAGCCAGAGGACAGGGCGCGGCGAAAAACTGTTTTTT
>TRBD2|.|TRBJ2-2|TRBV10-3
CAISQRDPTSGELFF
TGTGCCATCTCCCAGCGGGACCCTACCTCCGGGGAGCTGTTTTTT
>TRBD2|.|TRBJ2-1|TRBV10-3
CAISPTSGSKNEQFF
TGTGCCATCAGCCCGACTAGCGGGAGCAAAAATGAGCAGTTCTTC
>.|.|TRBJ2-7|TRBV28
CASSFRVSPYEQYF
TGTGCCAGCAGTTTCAGGGTATCTCCCTACGAGCAGTACTTC
>TRBD1|.|TRBJ1-4|TRBV2
CASSGGQGARTNEKLFF
TGTGCCAGCAGTGGGGGACAGGGGGCGCGGACTAATGAAAAACTGTTTTTT
>.|.|TRBJ2-7|TRBV7-9
CASSLAQGYEQYF
TGTGCCAGCAGCTTAGCTCAGGGCTACGAGCAGTACTTC
>.|.|TRBJ1-1|TRBV24-1
CATSDLPFPRDTEAFF
TGTGCCACCAGTGATTTGCCCTTTCCCAGGGACACTGAAGCTTTCTTT
>.|.|TRBJ1-3|TRBV5-6
CASSLHRAGNTIYF
TGTGCCAGCAGCCTCCACAGGGCTGGAAACACCATATATTTT
>.|.|TRBJ1-3|TRBV2
CASKAAEASGNTIYF
TGTGCCAGCAAGGCCGCAGAGGCCTCTGGAAACACCATATATTTT
>.|.|TRBJ1-1|TRBV6-2/TRBV6-3
CASSYARDRGNTEAFF
TGTGCCAGCAGTTACGCGCGCGACAGAGGGAACACTGAAGCTTTCTTT
>TRBD1|.|TRBJ1-2|TRBV5-4
CASSSLTGTNYGYTF
TGTGCCAGCAGCTCTCTGACAGGGACTAACTATGGCTACACCTTC
>.|.|TRBJ1-1|TRBV19
CASSIVALNTEAFF
TGTGCCAGTAGTATCGTGGCCTTGAACACTGAAGCTTTCTTT
>TRBD1|.|TRBJ1-1|TRBV28
CASSPDRGQAEAFF
TGTGCCAGCAGTCCCGACAGGGGGCAGGCTGAAGCTTTCTTT
>.|.|TRBJ1-2|TRBV19
CASPRTGYGDGYTF
TGTGCCAGCCCACGTACGGGGTACGGCGATGGCTACACCTTC
>TRBD1|.|TRBJ2-5|TRBV11-2
CASSATGTGGRETQYF
TGTGCCAGCAGCGCAACCGGGACAGGGGGTCGGGAGACCCAGTACTTC
>.|.|TRBJ1-5|TRBV28
CASSSGLSNQPQHF
TGTGCCAGCAGTTCAGGGCTTAGCAATCAGCCCCAGCATTTT
>.|once|TRBJ1-2|TRBV29-1
CSVEGRYGYTF
TGCAGCGTTGAAGGGAGGTATGGCTACACCTTC
>.|.|TRBJ1-5|TRBV30
CAWSVYTSNQPQHF
TGTGCCTGGAGTGTATATACCAGTAATCAGCCCCAGCATTTT
>.|.|TRBJ1-2|TRBV3-1/TRBV3-2
CASNLKGGAGYTF
TGTGCCAGCAACCTCAAAGGGGGGGCAGGTTACACCTTC
>.|.|TRBJ2-7|TRBV12-3/TRBV12-4
CASSRRTYEQYF
TGTGCCAGCAGTCGCAGAACCTACGAGCAGTACTTC
>.|.|TRBJ1-1|TRBV4-3
CASSQDRADPGTEAFF
TGCGCCAGCAGCCAAGATCGAGCGGACCCGGGCACTGAAGCTTTCTTT
>.|.|TRBJ2-3|TRBV19
CASGKSGLHEPTQYF
TGTGCCAGTGGCAAAAGCGGACTTCACGAGCCTACGCAGTATTTT
>TRBD2|.|TRBJ2-7|TRBV6-5
CASSPTGGHYEQYF
TGTGCCAGCAGCCCGACGGGGGGGCACTACGAGCAGTACTTC
>.|.|TRBJ2-3|TRBV6-2/TRBV6-3
CASSYSGRIDTQYF
TGTGCCAGCAGTTACTCAGGCAGGATTGATACGCAGTATTTT
>.|.|TRBJ1-2|TRBV2
CASSFVKYGYTF
TGTGCCAGCAGTTTTGTCAAATATGGCTACACCTTC
>.|once|TRBJ2-4|TRBV9
CASSVVAGATKNIQYF
TGTGCCAGCAGCGTAGTGGCAGGGGCGACAAAAAACATTCAGTACTTC